This is a list of T cell receptor beta chains from one sample in a study of CD4 T cells in relation to SARS-CoV-2 and coronaviruses. Profiling relied on immunoSEQ multiplex PCR, and the TCRdb table lists in-frame clones only, not all of them. The sample carries 20,000 to 30,000 clones, more than 65% recorded once. The antigens of these receptors remain unknown. The specimen was CD4+ T cells from PBMCs, cultured in vitro. All receptors come from a human donor in good health. Both conserved end residues are part of each CDR3. A D gene is named only where the DNA matches it firmly. Size is omitted from some rows. Given values are once, few, many or a class for expanded clones.

v_gene: TRBV30
d_gene: -
abundance: -
j_gene: TRBJ1-5
CDR3aa: CAWSGGRGARQPQHF
CDR3nt: TGTGCCTGGAGTGGGGGCCGGGGGGCAAGGCAGCCCCAGCATTTT

v_gene: TRBV18
d_gene: TRBD2
abundance: few
j_gene: TRBJ2-2
CDR3aa: CASSPPLAGSNTGELFF
CDR3nt: TGTGCCAGCTCACCACCGCTAGCGGGGTCGAACACCGGGGAGCTGTTTTTT

v_gene: TRBV5-1
d_gene: -
abundance: -
j_gene: TRBJ2-5
CDR3aa: CASKIWGAETQYF
CDR3nt: TGCGCCAGCAAAATCTGGGGCGCCGAGACCCAGTACTTC

v_gene: TRBV7-2
d_gene: -
abundance: -
j_gene: TRBJ2-5
CDR3aa: CASSPPGGKQETQYF
CDR3nt: TGTGCCAGCAGCCCCCCAGGGGGGAAACAAGAGACCCAGTACTTC

v_gene: TRBV18
d_gene: -
abundance: -
j_gene: TRBJ1-1
CDR3aa: CASSVGSTEAFF
CDR3nt: TGTGCCAGCTCTGTGGGGAGCACTGAAGCTTTCTTT

v_gene: TRBV15
d_gene: TRBD2
abundance: -
j_gene: TRBJ2-1
CDR3aa: CATSASGDPYNEQFF
CDR3nt: TGTGCCACCAGCGCCAGCGGGGACCCCTACAATGAGCAGTTCTTC

v_gene: TRBV5-1
d_gene: TRBD2
abundance: once
j_gene: TRBJ2-1
CDR3aa: CASSLGLAGLNEQFF
CDR3nt: TGCGCCAGCAGCTTGGGACTAGCGGGCCTAAATGAGCAGTTCTTC

v_gene: TRBV4-1
d_gene: -
abundance: -
j_gene: TRBJ2-5
CDR3aa: CASSQVETQETQYF
CDR3nt: TGCGCCAGCAGCCAAGTCGAAACCCAAGAGACCCAGTACTTC

v_gene: TRBV12-3/TRBV12-4
d_gene: -
abundance: -
j_gene: TRBJ1-2
CDR3aa: CASSADMDGYTF
CDR3nt: TGTGCCAGCAGTGCAGACATGGATGGCTACACCTTC

v_gene: TRBV9
d_gene: -
abundance: few
j_gene: TRBJ2-1
CDR3aa: CASSPLSTLGEQFF
CDR3nt: TGTGCCAGCAGCCCCCTCTCGACTCTTGGTGAGCAGTTCTTC

v_gene: TRBV12-3/TRBV12-4
d_gene: -
abundance: -
j_gene: TRBJ1-4
CDR3aa: CASSLATNEKLFF
CDR3nt: TGTGCCAGCAGCCTGGCAACTAATGAAAAACTGTTTTTT

v_gene: TRBV6-2/TRBV6-3
d_gene: -
abundance: -
j_gene: TRBJ1-5
CDR3aa: CASSYTGRTLSNQPQHF
CDR3nt: TGTGCCAGCAGTTACACCGGACGGACCCTAAGCAATCAGCCCCAGCATTTT

v_gene: TRBV18
d_gene: -
abundance: -
j_gene: TRBJ2-7
CDR3aa: CASSPGVGRYEQYF
CDR3nt: TGTGCCAGCTCCCCCGGGGTAGGAAGGTACGAGCAGTACTTC

v_gene: TRBV5-1
d_gene: -
abundance: -
j_gene: TRBJ1-1
CDR3aa: CASSLQGGDNTEAFF
CDR3nt: TGCGCCAGCAGCCTCCAGGGAGGGGATAACACTGAAGCTTTCTTT

v_gene: TRBV18
d_gene: -
abundance: -
j_gene: TRBJ2-2
CDR3aa: CASSPQFANTGELFF
CDR3nt: TGTGCCAGCTCACCCCAGTTCGCGAACACCGGGGAGCTGTTTTTT

v_gene: TRBV4-1
d_gene: -
abundance: -
j_gene: TRBJ1-4
CDR3aa: CASSLGTVNEKLFF
CDR3nt: TGCGCCAGCAGCTTAGGGACGGTTAATGAAAAACTGTTTTTT

v_gene: TRBV3-1/TRBV3-2
d_gene: TRBD2
abundance: -
j_gene: TRBJ2-5
CDR3aa: CASSQDRGLAGDLGETQYF
CDR3nt: TGTGCCAGCAGCCAAGATCGGGGACTAGCGGGAGATCTGGGAGAGACCCAGTACTTC

v_gene: TRBV12-3/TRBV12-4
d_gene: -
abundance: -
j_gene: TRBJ2-1
CDR3aa: CASILGGGGEQFF
CDR3nt: TGTGCCAGCATCCTAGGTGGAGGGGGTGAGCAGTTCTTC

v_gene: TRBV3-1/TRBV3-2
d_gene: TRBD1
abundance: -
j_gene: TRBJ2-5
CDR3aa: CASRRDRGQETQYF
CDR3nt: TGTGCCAGCAGGCGGGACAGGGGGCAAGAGACCCAGTACTTC

v_gene: TRBV10-1
d_gene: TRBD2
abundance: -
j_gene: TRBJ2-7
CDR3aa: CASSESRVAGGYEQYF
CDR3nt: TGCGCCAGCAGTGAGTCTAGGGTAGCGGGGGGCTACGAGCAGTACTTC

v_gene: TRBV9
d_gene: -
abundance: -
j_gene: TRBJ1-6
CDR3aa: CASSSGENNSPLHF
CDR3nt: TGTGCCAGCAGCTCGGGGGAGAATAATTCACCCCTCCACTTT

v_gene: TRBV4-2
d_gene: -
abundance: -
j_gene: TRBJ2-2
CDR3aa: CASSQLDRTNTGELFF
CDR3nt: TGTGCCAGCAGCCAACTTGATAGAACGAACACCGGGGAGCTGTTTTTT

v_gene: TRBV24-1
d_gene: -
abundance: -
j_gene: TRBJ2-7
CDR3aa: CATSDLTEQYF
CDR3nt: TGTGCCACCAGTGATTTGACCGAGCAGTACTTC

v_gene: TRBV7-2
d_gene: -
abundance: -
j_gene: TRBJ1-5
CDR3aa: CASSLAWDQPQHF
CDR3nt: TGTGCCAGCAGCTTAGCGTGGGATCAGCCCCAGCATTTT

v_gene: TRBV2
d_gene: TRBD2
abundance: few
j_gene: TRBJ2-1
CDR3aa: CASSELAVGGSEQFF
CDR3nt: TGTGCCAGCAGTGAACTAGCGGTGGGAGGGAGTGAGCAGTTCTTC

v_gene: TRBV7-2
d_gene: TRBD2
abundance: large
j_gene: TRBJ2-7
CDR3aa: CASSLMAGGTYMEQYF
CDR3nt: TGTGCCAGCAGCTTAATGGCGGGAGGTACCTACATGGAGCAGTACTTC

v_gene: TRBV7-9
d_gene: TRBD1
abundance: -
j_gene: TRBJ1-4
CDR3aa: CASSPTDRGDEKLFF
CDR3nt: TGTGCCAGCAGCCCGACGGACAGGGGCGATGAAAAACTGTTTTTT

v_gene: TRBV28
d_gene: -
abundance: -
j_gene: TRBJ1-1
CDR3aa: CASSLYNNRAEAFF
CDR3nt: TGTGCCAGCAGTTTATACAACAACAGGGCTGAAGCTTTCTTT

v_gene: TRBV6-5
d_gene: -
abundance: -
j_gene: TRBJ2-5
CDR3aa: CASRQGRETQYF
CDR3nt: TGTGCCAGCAGGCAGGGGAGGGAGACCCAGTACTTC

v_gene: TRBV11-3
d_gene: TRBD1
abundance: -
j_gene: TRBJ2-2
CDR3aa: CASSKKTGVGNTGELFF
CDR3nt: TGTGCCAGCAGCAAAAAGACAGGGGTAGGGAACACCGGGGAGCTGTTTTTT

v_gene: TRBV28
d_gene: -
abundance: -
j_gene: TRBJ2-7
CDR3aa: CASSSSGRPVSYEQYF
CDR3nt: TGTGCCAGCAGTTCGTCCGGACGGCCGGTATCCTACGAGCAGTACTTC

v_gene: TRBV5-1
d_gene: TRBD1
abundance: -
j_gene: TRBJ1-4
CDR3aa: CASSLSRDRGKFANEKLFF
CDR3nt: TGCGCCAGCAGCTTGTCCCGGGACAGGGGGAAATTCGCTAATGAAAAACTGTTTTTT

v_gene: TRBV30
d_gene: TRBD1
abundance: -
j_gene: TRBJ1-5
CDR3aa: CAWSVLSRDSNQPQHF
CDR3nt: TGTGCCTGGAGTGTACTCTCCCGGGACAGTAATCAGCCCCAGCATTTT

v_gene: TRBV27
d_gene: -
abundance: -
j_gene: TRBJ2-7
CDR3aa: CASGGTPAYEQYF
CDR3nt: TGTGCCAGCGGCGGGACGCCAGCCTACGAGCAGTACTTC

v_gene: TRBV19
d_gene: TRBD2
abundance: -
j_gene: TRBJ2-2
CDR3aa: CASSSIAGAGPGELFF
CDR3nt: TGTGCCAGTAGTTCGATAGCGGGAGCGGGGCCCGGGGAGCTGTTTTTT

v_gene: TRBV7-2
d_gene: TRBD2
abundance: -
j_gene: TRBJ2-1
CDR3aa: CASRGRLATYNEQFF
CDR3nt: TGTGCCAGCAGGGGCCGACTAGCGACCTACAATGAGCAGTTCTTC

v_gene: TRBV28
d_gene: -
abundance: -
j_gene: TRBJ2-7
CDR3aa: CASRGGAFRLEQYF
CDR3nt: TGTGCCAGCAGGGGAGGAGCCTTCAGGCTCGAGCAGTACTTC

v_gene: TRBV27
d_gene: TRBD2
abundance: -
j_gene: TRBJ2-7
CDR3aa: CASSAITSGIHEQYF
CDR3nt: TGTGCCAGCAGTGCGATAACTAGCGGGATCCACGAGCAGTACTTC

v_gene: TRBV14
d_gene: -
abundance: -
j_gene: TRBJ2-2
CDR3aa: CASSQTWNTGELFF
CDR3nt: TGTGCCAGCAGCCAAACATGGAACACCGGGGAGCTGTTTTTT

v_gene: TRBV3-1/TRBV3-2
d_gene: -
abundance: -
j_gene: TRBJ2-5
CDR3aa: CASSQGGTETQYF
CDR3nt: TGTGCCAGCAGCCAAGGGGGTACAGAGACCCAGTACTTC

v_gene: TRBV5-1
d_gene: TRBD1
abundance: few
j_gene: TRBJ1-2
CDR3aa: CASSLDTGGVDYGYTF
CDR3nt: TGCGCCAGCAGCTTGGATACAGGGGGCGTCGACTATGGCTACACCTTC

v_gene: TRBV3-1/TRBV3-2
d_gene: -
abundance: -
j_gene: TRBJ1-1
CDR3aa: CASSQVRANTEAFF
CDR3nt: TGTGCCAGCAGCCAAGTTAGGGCGAACACTGAAGCTTTCTTT

v_gene: TRBV6-5
d_gene: TRBD2
abundance: once
j_gene: TRBJ2-1
CDR3aa: CASRGLVNEQFF
CDR3nt: TGTGCCAGCAGGGGACTAGTAAATGAGCAGTTCTTC

v_gene: TRBV28
d_gene: -
abundance: -
j_gene: TRBJ1-3
CDR3aa: CASSVRSSGNTIYF
CDR3nt: TGTGCCAGCAGCGTGCGAAGCTCTGGAAACACCATATATTTT

v_gene: TRBV11-2
d_gene: -
abundance: -
j_gene: TRBJ1-3
CDR3aa: CASTAGSSGNTIYF
CDR3nt: TGTGCCAGCACGGCAGGGAGCTCTGGAAACACCATATATTTT

v_gene: TRBV7-8
d_gene: TRBD1
abundance: -
j_gene: TRBJ1-1
CDR3aa: CASSPPGQFMLTEAFF
CDR3nt: TGTGCCAGCAGCCCACCGGGACAGTTTATGTTAACTGAAGCTTTCTTT

v_gene: TRBV3-1/TRBV3-2
d_gene: TRBD2
abundance: -
j_gene: TRBJ2-5
CDR3aa: CASSLGTSWETQYF
CDR3nt: TGTGCCAGCAGCCTCGGGACTAGCTGGGAGACCCAGTACTTC

v_gene: TRBV11-1
d_gene: -
abundance: -
j_gene: TRBJ2-5
CDR3aa: CASSLGLEETQYF
CDR3nt: TGTGCCAGCAGCTTAGGGCTAGAAGAGACCCAGTACTTC

v_gene: TRBV6-6
d_gene: -
abundance: few
j_gene: TRBJ2-5
CDR3aa: CASSRNRVRIGETQYF
CDR3nt: TGTGCCAGCAGTAGAAACCGGGTCCGTATTGGGGAGACCCAGTACTTC

v_gene: TRBV19
d_gene: TRBD2
abundance: -
j_gene: TRBJ2-1
CDR3aa: CASSHTSPGRANEQFF
CDR3nt: TGTGCCAGTAGTCACACCTCTCCCGGGAGGGCTAATGAGCAGTTCTTC

v_gene: TRBV4-1
d_gene: -
abundance: -
j_gene: TRBJ2-1
CDR3aa: CASSQDSVARTTYNEQFF
CDR3nt: TGCGCCAGCAGCCAAGACTCGGTCGCCAGAACAACCTACAATGAGCAGTTCTTC